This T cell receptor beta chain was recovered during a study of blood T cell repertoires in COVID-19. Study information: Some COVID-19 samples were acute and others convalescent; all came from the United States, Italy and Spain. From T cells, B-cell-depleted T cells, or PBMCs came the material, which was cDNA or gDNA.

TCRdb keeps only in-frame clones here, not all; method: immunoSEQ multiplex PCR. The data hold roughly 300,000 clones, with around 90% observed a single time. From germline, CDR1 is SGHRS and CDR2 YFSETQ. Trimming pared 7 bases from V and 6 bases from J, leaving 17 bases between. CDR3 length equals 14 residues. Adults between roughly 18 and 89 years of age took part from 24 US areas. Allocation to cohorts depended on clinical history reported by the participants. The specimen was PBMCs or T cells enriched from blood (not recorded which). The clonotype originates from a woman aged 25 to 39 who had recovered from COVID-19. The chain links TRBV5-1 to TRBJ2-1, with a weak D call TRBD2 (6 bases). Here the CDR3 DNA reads TGCGCCAGCGCCCGGGACGGAGGGTTCAATGAGCAGTTCTTC. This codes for CASARDGGFNEQFF.